Listed here are 12 T cell receptor beta chains from one sample, sequenced in a study of T cell responses to AZD1222 COVID-19 vaccine. Data came from immunoSEQ multiplex PCR; TCRdb stores just in-frame clones and leaves some out. The sample has 150,000 or so clones, 90% seen once. This material consisted of peripheral blood, taken 28 days after the second AZD1222 dose. Source of these receptors: an adult who received the AZD1222 COVID-19 vaccine.

The genes are TRBV12-3 or TRBV12-4 and TRBJ1-5; perhaps TRBD1 as D (5 bases). There are 13 residues in the CDR3. Deletions cut 5 bases from V and 7 bases from J, with 12 bases between. CDR3 nucleotide sequence: TGTGCCAGCAGTCTAAAGGGGAAACAGCCCCAGCATTTT. As protein: CASSLKGKQPQHF.

The V call is TRBV6-5, the J call TRBJ1-5; D call uncertain. This CDR3 has 15 amino acids. The germline CDR1 and CDR2 sequences are MNHEY and SVGAGI. V lost 6 bases to trimming and J lost 3 bases, with 15 bases between them. CDR3 sequence: CASSLGQSTNQPQHF. CDR3 DNA: TGTGCCAGCAGCCTCGGGCAGTCTACCAATCAGCCCCAGCATTTT.

This chain connects TRBV6-6 to TRBJ1-2; 8 nucleotides agree with TRBD1. With V trimmed by 7 bases and J by 6 bases, 16 bases remained unmatched. This CDR3 spans 16 amino acids. CDR1 MNHNY and CDR2 SVGAGI come from the germline V gene (reference sequence). The CDR3 loop reads CASTPGQGVGGHGYTF. DNA of the CDR3: TGTGCCAGCACCCCTGGACAGGGCGTGGGGGGACATGGCTACACCTTC.

DNA of the CDR3: TGTGCCAGCAGTGTACAGGGGACCTTGAATGAAAAACTGTTTTTT. Its protein is CASSVQGTLNEKLFF. The V and J genes are TRBV25-1 and TRBJ1-4; TRBD1 aligns across 7 bases. Germline trimming cut 4 bases from V and 5 bases from J; bases unmatched to any gene: 7. CDR3 length equals 15 residues. In germline, CDR1 is MGHDK, CDR2 SYGVNS.

In DNA, the CDR3 is TGTGCCAGTAACCGGGACAGGGAGGTTGACACCATATATTTT. Its protein product is CASNRDREVDTIYF. The V gene is TRBV19, the J gene TRBJ1-3, with 9 nucleotides matching TRBD1. The germline CDR1 and CDR2 sequences are LNHDA and SQIVND (reference sequence). V lost 7 bases, J lost 8 bases, and 9 bases stayed unmatched. The CDR3 has 14 amino acids.

The chain recombines TRBV7-9 with TRBJ1-1; no clear D gene. V was trimmed by 3 bases and J by 12 bases, leaving 23 bases between them. Germline V CDR1 and CDR2: SEHNR, FQNEAQ (reference sequence). The CDR3 sequence is 15 residues long. This CDR3 reads CASSLARALVYSTFF. The DNA of the CDR3 is TGTGCCAGCAGCTTGGCTAGAGCCCTTGTCTACTCTACTTTCTTT. The full variable domain, rest sourced from reference TRBV7-9 and TRBJ1-1, is DTGVSQNPRHKITKRGQNVTFRCDPISEHNRLYWYRQTLGQGPEFLTYFQNEAQLEKSRLLSDRFSAERPKGSFSTLEIQRTEQGDSAMYLCASSLARALVYSTFFGQGTRLTVV.

The rearrangement uses TRBV27 and TRBJ2-1; a possible D gene is TRBD2 (6 bases). This CDR3 is 15 amino acids long. V lost 3 bases to trimming and J lost 4 bases, with 13 bases between them. CDR1 MNHEY and CDR2 SMNVEV come from the germline V gene (reference sequence). The CDR3, as DNA: TGTGCCAGCAGTTTCGCGGGGAGCCATTACAATGAGCAGTTCTTC. It specifies CASSFAGSHYNEQFF.

This chain links TRBV7-9 with TRBJ2-5; D might be TRBD1 (6 bases). V lost 3 bases and J 4 bases, leaving 18 bases between the germline ends. Germline V gene data show CDR1 as SEHNR and CDR2 as FQNEAQ (reference sequence). This CDR3 is 16 amino acids long. This chain's CDR3 is CASSFRGQLNGETQYF. The DNA of the CDR3 is TGTGCCAGCAGCTTCCGAGGACAGCTTAACGGAGAGACCCAGTACTTC.

The V and J genes are TRBV5-1 and TRBJ2-1; 9 positions agree with TRBD2. CDR3 size: 17 residues. The V and J ends lost 0 bases and 5 bases, in that order; junction bases with no gene match: 9. Germline V gene sequence: CDR1 SGHRS, CDR2 YFSETQ. CDR3 sequence: CASSLEISGRGDNEQFF. CDR3 sequence (DNA): TGCGCCAGCAGCTTGGAAATTAGCGGGAGAGGGGACAATGAGCAGTTCTTC.

The chain recombines TRBV28 with TRBJ1-2, with D possibly being TRBD1 (5 bases). CDR3 length equals 14 residues. Per the germline V gene, CDR1 is MDHEN and CDR2 is SYDVKM. The V and J ends lost 5 bases and 2 bases respectively, with 12 bases between them. The CDR3 loop reads CASSPRDSNYGYTF. The CDR3 DNA is TGTGCCAGCAGTCCGAGAGACAGCAACTATGGCTACACCTTC.

This clone was observed a single time. The genes are TRBV21-1 and TRBJ2-4; the DNA was not used to check the table's D call, TRBD2. TRBV21-1 is flagged as a pseudogene. The CDR3 is made up of 15 amino acids. The CDR3 coding sequence is TGTGCCAGCAGCGCGGGGACCGTAGCCAAAAACATTCAGTACTTC. This sequence encodes CASSAGTVAKNIQYF.

The V call is TRBV3-1 (or the pseudogene TRBV3-2), the J call TRBJ1-6; TRBD1 might be the D (5 bases). Trimming took off 4 bases at V and 10 bases at J, with 17 bases between the two ends. Germline lookup yields CDR1 LGHDT and CDR2 YNNKEL (reference sequence). This CDR3 spans 15 amino acids. The CDR3 reads CASSPTGGILSPLHF. Here the CDR3 DNA reads TGTGCCAGCAGCCCGACGGGGGGAATTCTGTCACCCCTCCACTTT.